The rows below give T cell receptor beta chains drawn from one sample of a study of cytotoxic CD8 clonotypes in ibrutinib-treated CLL. Using immunoSEQ multiplex PCR, the repertoire was profiled, and TCRdb retains in-frame clones only, with some absent. The sample shows more than 50,000 clones, 57% of them seen only once. Sequenced material: PBMCs, taken after 12 months of ibrutinib treatment. All receptors come from a human donor with chronic lymphocytic leukemia. CDR3s include the opening cysteine and the closing phenylalanine or tryptophan. Fields, in order: clone size, CDR3 length, V gene, D gene, J gene, CDR3 DNA, CDR3 protein. The D gene is left open where the match is weak. Clone size, where shown, is once, few, many, or a class for clones that have expanded.

>few|13|TRBV25-1|-|TRBJ1-1
TGTGCCAGCAGTGAGGCTTCGAGCCACAGAGTTTTCTTT
CASSEASSHRVFF
>-|13|TRBV6-5|-|TRBJ1-5
TGTGCCAGCAGTTCCTTCCGCGGGCAGCCCCAGCATTTT
CASSSFRGQPQHF
>few|17|TRBV10-3|-|TRBJ1-3
TGTGCCAGCAGCCCAATTACAGGTCGGACCTCTGGAAACACCATATATTTT
CASSPITGRTSGNTIYF
>-|12|TRBV6-5|-|TRBJ2-5
TGTGCCAGCAGGGACTCACAAGAGACCCAGTACTTC
CASRDSQETQYF
>few|14|TRBV7-8|TRBD2|TRBJ2-1
TGTGCCAGCACCCACAGCGGGAGGGATGGTGAGCAGTTCTTC
CASTHSGRDGEQFF
>-|15|TRBV18|-|TRBJ2-2
TGTGCCAGCTCACCCCGCGATGACAGCACCGGGGAGCTGTTTTTT
CASSPRDDSTGELFF
>-|15|TRBV9|-|TRBJ1-2
TGTGCCAGCAGCGTAGATCCTACTCGGGCGTATGGCTACACCTTC
CASSVDPTRAYGYTF
>many|13|TRBV6-5|TRBD1|TRBJ1-5
TGTGCCAGCAGACACGACAGGGCTCAGCCCCAGCATTTT
CASRHDRAQPQHF
>-|15|TRBV10-3|TRBD2|TRBJ2-3
TGTGCCATCAGTGAGGGCGGGAGTGGGACAGATACGCAGTATTTT
CAISEGGSGTDTQYF
>-|11|TRBV2|-|TRBJ2-3
TGTGCCAGCAGTGGAGGGGATACGCAGTATTTT
CASSGGDTQYF
>few|9|TRBV20-1|-|TRBJ2-1
TGCAGTGCTGGGGATGAGCAGTTCTTC
CSAGDEQFF
>-|17|TRBV4-1|TRBD2|TRBJ2-1
TGCGCCAGCAGCCAAGATTGGACTAGCGGGAGGGTGTATGAGCAGTTCTTC
CASSQDWTSGRVYEQFF
>many|13|TRBV7-2|-|TRBJ2-6
TGTGCCAGTGGGGCGGTTGGGGCCAACGTCCTGACTTTC
CASGAVGANVLTF
>few|12|TRBV7-2|TRBD1|TRBJ1-1
TGTGCCAGCAGCCGACAGGGGGCCGGAGCTTTCTTT
CASSRQGAGAFF
>-|13|TRBV11-2|-|TRBJ1-1
TGTGCCAGCAGCTCCAGGTGGGGCACTGAAGCTTTCTTT
CASSSRWGTEAFF
>-|12|TRBV11-2|-|TRBJ1-1
TGTGCCAGCAGCTTACCGGGCACGGAAGCTTTCTTT
CASSLPGTEAFF
>few|12|TRBV10-3|-|TRBJ2-1
TGTGCCATCAGGCAGGAGTACAATGAGCAGTTCTTC
CAIRQEYNEQFF
>many|15|TRBV7-7|TRBD2|TRBJ2-2
TGTGCCAGCAGCCAACGGGGGGTGAGCACCGGGGAGCTGTTTTTT
CASSQRGVSTGELFF
>-|15|TRBV5-1|-|TRBJ1-2
TGCGCCAGCAGCCCCGGCGATAGGGTTGGATATGGCTACACCTTC
CASSPGDRVGYGYTF
>-|13|TRBV5-1|TRBD2|TRBJ2-5
TGCGCCAGCAGCCCGGGACTAACAGAGACCCAGTACTTC
CASSPGLTETQYF
>-|13|TRBV6-5|TRBD1|TRBJ1-2
TGTGCCAGCAGGATCGGGACAGCCTATGGCTACACCTTC
CASRIGTAYGYTF
>-|12|TRBV29-1|-|TRBJ2-7
TGCAGCGTTGTATCAGGCAACTACGAGCAGTACTTC
CSVVSGNYEQYF
>once|14|TRBV6-5|-|TRBJ2-5
TGTGCCAGCAGTTACTGGGGGCCGGAGGAGACCCAGTACTTC
CASSYWGPEETQYF
>-|19|TRBV2|TRBD2|TRBJ2-4
TGTGCCAGCAGTGCTCGACGGACTAGCGGAAGCTTAGCCAAAAACATTCAGTACTTC
CASSARRTSGSLAKNIQYF
>-|15|TRBV18|-|TRBJ1-6
TGTGCCAGCTCGCCACTCACAGGGTACAATTCACCCCTCCACTTT
CASSPLTGYNSPLHF
>-|18|TRBV28|TRBD2|TRBJ2-1
TGTGCCAGCAGATACTCAGGGACTAGCGGGGGGGTAGACAATGAGCAGTTCTTC
CASRYSGTSGGVDNEQFF
>-|15|TRBV28|-|TRBJ2-7
TGTGCCAGCAGCCCGACGCGGAGCTCGGCCTACGAGCAGTACTTC
CASSPTRSSAYEQYF
>-|16|TRBV5-4|TRBD1|TRBJ1-2
TGTGCCAGCAGCTTGGCCGGAGGACAGGGGGCGGGTGGCTACACCTTC
CASSLAGGQGAGGYTF
>-|17|TRBV23-1|TRBD1|TRBJ1-5
TGCGCCAGCATCAGGAGACAGGGTCGGGTAAGCAATCAGCCCCAGCATTTT
CASIRRQGRVSNQPQHF
>few|18|TRBV14|-|TRBJ2-3
TGTGCCAGCAGCCATGGCTTCCCGGGACCATTAGAGAGAGATACGCAGTATTTT
CASSHGFPGPLERDTQYF
>-|13|TRBV10-3|-|TRBJ2-3
TGTGCCATCATCGGCGGTAGCACAGATACGCAGTATTTT
CAIIGGSTDTQYF
>few|16|TRBV6-5|TRBD2|TRBJ2-4
TGTGCCAGCAGTTACTCATTTACTAGCGGGATAGACATTCAGTACTTC
CASSYSFTSGIDIQYF
>-|16|TRBV30|TRBD2|TRBJ2-1
TGTGCCTGGAGTCCTCACGGGACTAGCGGGAGCTATGAGCAGTTCTTC
CAWSPHGTSGSYEQFF
>-|14|TRBV30|-|TRBJ1-1
TGTGCCTGTCGCGTGGGGGGGGTCAGCACTGAAGCTTTCTTT
CACRVGGVSTEAFF
>-|16|TRBV4-2|TRBD2|TRBJ2-1
TGTGCCAGCAGCCAAAGATCACTAGCGGGAAGCAATGAGCAGTTCTTC
CASSQRSLAGSNEQFF
>-|13|TRBV21-1|-|TRBJ2-5
TGTGCCAGCAGTTACTCGATGGCCGGCAGCCAGTACTTC
CASSYSMAGSQYF
>-|15|TRBV5-1|TRBD2|TRBJ2-3
TGCGCCAGCAGCTTAAGCGGGGGTAGCACAGATACGCAGTATTTT
CASSLSGGSTDTQYF
>-|13|TRBV7-9|-|TRBJ1-1
TGTGCCAGCAGCCGAGGGGGTTTAACTGAAGCTTTCTTT
CASSRGGLTEAFF
>-|14|TRBV19|-|TRBJ2-3
TGTGCCAGCAAGGATAGGTCAAGCACAGATACGCAGTATTTT
CASKDRSSTDTQYF
>-|15|TRBV19|-|TRBJ1-3
TGTGCCAGTAGTATGTGGCCGAGATCTTGGAACACCATATATTTT
CASSMWPRSWNTIYF
>-|18|TRBV11-2|-|TRBJ2-1
TGTGCCAGCAGCACCAGGGGGGGGAGGACCACCTCCTACAATGAGCAGTTCTTC
CASSTRGGRTTSYNEQFF